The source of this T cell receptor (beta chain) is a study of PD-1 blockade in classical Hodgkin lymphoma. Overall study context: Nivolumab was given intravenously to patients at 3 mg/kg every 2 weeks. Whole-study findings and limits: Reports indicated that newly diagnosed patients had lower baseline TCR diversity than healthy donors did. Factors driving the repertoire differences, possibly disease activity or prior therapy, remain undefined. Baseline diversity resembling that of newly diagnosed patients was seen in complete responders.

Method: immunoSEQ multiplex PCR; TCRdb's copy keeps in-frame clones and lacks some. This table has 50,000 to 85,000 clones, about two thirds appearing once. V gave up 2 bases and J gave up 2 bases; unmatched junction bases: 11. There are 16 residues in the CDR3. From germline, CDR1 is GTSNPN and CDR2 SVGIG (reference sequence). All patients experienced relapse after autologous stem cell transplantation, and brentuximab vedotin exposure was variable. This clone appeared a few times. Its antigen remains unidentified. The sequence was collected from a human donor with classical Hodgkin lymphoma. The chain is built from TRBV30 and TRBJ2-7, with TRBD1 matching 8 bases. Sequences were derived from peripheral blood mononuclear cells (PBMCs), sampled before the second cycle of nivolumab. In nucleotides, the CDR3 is TGTGCCTGGAGTATAAGGACAGGGCGAAGGACCTACGAGCAGTACTTC. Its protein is CAWSIRTGRRTYEQYF.